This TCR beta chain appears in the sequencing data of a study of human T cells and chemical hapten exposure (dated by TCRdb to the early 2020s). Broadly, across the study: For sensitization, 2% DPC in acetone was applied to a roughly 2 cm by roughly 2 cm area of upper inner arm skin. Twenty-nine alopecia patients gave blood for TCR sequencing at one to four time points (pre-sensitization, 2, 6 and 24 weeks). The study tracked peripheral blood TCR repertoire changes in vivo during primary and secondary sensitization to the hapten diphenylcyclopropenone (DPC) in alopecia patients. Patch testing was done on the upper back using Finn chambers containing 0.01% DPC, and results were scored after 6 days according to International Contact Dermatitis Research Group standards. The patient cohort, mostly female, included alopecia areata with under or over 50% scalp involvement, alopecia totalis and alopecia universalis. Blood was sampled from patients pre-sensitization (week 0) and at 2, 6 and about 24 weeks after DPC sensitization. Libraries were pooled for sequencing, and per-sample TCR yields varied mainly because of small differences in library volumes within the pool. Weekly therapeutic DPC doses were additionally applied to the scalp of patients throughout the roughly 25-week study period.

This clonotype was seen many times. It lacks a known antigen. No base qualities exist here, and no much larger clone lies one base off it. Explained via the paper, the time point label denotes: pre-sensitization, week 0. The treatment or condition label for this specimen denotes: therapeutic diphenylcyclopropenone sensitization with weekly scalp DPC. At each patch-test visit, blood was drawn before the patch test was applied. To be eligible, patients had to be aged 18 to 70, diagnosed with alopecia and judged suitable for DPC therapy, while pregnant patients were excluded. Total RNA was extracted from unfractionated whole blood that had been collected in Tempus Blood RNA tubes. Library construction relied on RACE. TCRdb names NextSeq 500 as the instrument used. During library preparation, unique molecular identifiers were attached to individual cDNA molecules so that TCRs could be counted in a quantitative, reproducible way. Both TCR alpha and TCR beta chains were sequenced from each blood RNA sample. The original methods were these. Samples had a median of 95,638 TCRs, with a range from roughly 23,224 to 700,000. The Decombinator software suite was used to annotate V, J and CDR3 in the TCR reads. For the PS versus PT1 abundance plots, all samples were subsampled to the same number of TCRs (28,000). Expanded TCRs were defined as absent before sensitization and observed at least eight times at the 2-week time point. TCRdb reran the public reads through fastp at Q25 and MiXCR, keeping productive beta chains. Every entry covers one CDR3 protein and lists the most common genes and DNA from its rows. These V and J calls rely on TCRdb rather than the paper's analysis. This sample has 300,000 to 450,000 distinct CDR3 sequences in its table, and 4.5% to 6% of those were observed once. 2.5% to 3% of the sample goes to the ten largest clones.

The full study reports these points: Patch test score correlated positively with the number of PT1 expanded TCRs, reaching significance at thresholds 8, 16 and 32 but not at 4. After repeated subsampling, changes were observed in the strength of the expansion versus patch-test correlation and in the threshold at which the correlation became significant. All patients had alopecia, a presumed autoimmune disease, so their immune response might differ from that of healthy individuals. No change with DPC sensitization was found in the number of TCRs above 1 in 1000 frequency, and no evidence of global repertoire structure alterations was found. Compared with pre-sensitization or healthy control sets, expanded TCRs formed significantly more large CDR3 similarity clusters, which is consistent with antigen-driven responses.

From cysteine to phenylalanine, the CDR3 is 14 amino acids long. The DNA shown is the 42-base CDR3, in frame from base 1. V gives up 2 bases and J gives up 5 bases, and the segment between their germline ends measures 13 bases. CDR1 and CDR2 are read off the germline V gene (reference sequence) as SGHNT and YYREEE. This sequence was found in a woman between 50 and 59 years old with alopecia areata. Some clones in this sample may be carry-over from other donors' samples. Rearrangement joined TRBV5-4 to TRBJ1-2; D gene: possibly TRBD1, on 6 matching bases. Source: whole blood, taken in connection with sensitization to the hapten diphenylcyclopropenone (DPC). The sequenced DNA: TGTGCCAGCAGCTTCACAGGGATGGTTTATGGCTACACCTTC. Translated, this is CASSFTGMVYGYTF.